Below, 18 T cell receptor beta chains from the same sample are listed, as sequenced in a study of cytomegalovirus exposure and HLA in healthy donors. Researchers ran the PCR with 60 Vbeta and 13 Jbeta primers. Data came from immunoSEQ multiplex PCR; TCRdb stores just in-frame clones and leaves some out. The profile shows 160,000 or so clones, around 69% of them singletons. Sample: PBMCs. These receptor sequences come from a woman between 25 and 40 years old in good health and CMV-seronegative.

This chain joins TRBV19 and TRBJ2-7; D gene unclear. Germline CDR1 reads LNHDA; CDR2 reads SQIVND (reference sequence). This CDR3 comprises 16 residues. The ends were cut back, 3 bases at V and 1 base at J, with 16 bases in the middle. For the CDR3, the DNA is TGTGCCAGTAGTATCTCGCTCGGGTCGGTATCCTACGAGCAGTACTTC. Translating it yields CASSISLGSVSYEQYF.

This clone was seen once. J is TRBJ2-7 and V is TRBV27; 14 bases map to TRBD2. Germline V gene sequence: CDR1 MNHEY, CDR2 SMNVEV (reference sequence). J lost 5 bases, V lost 7 bases, and 4 bases had no gene match. The CDR3 totals 14 residues. The CDR3 loop is CASKGLAGDDEQYF. In nucleotides, the CDR3 is TGTGCCAGCAAGGGACTAGCGGGAGATGACGAGCAGTACTTC.

The rearrangement joins TRBV18 to TRBJ2-2; no definite D call. The germline V gene has CDR1 KGHSH and CDR2 LQKENI. The CDR3 runs 14 residues. The germline V and J ends were trimmed by 3 bases and 8 bases, with 13 bases remaining between them. The CDR3 bases are TGTGCCAGCTCACCGTCGGCGGATATTGGGGAGCTGTTTTTT. Residues: CASSPSADIGELFF.

This clone was recorded once. The CDR3 loop is CASSHTSGRALTGELFF. CDR3 sequence (DNA): TGTGCCAGCAGTCACACTAGCGGGAGGGCCTTGACCGGGGAGCTGTTTTTT. The chain is built from TRBV7-3 and TRBJ2-2; the match to TRBD2 covers 13 bases. Trimming took 6 bases from V and 5 from J; bases not matched to a gene: 9. The V gene's germline CDR1 is SGHTA and CDR2 FQGTGA. The CDR3 is 17 residues long. Variable domain in full (rest from reference TRBV7-3 and TRBJ2-2): GAGVSQTPSNKVTEKGKYVELRCDPISGHTALYWYRQSLGQGPEFLIYFQGTGAADDSGLPNDRFFAVRPEGSVSTLKIQRTERGDSAVYLCASSHTSGRALTGELFFGEGSRLTVL.

This clone was observed a few times. This sample also contains other DNA sequences that code for the same CDR3. The rearrangement joins TRBV19 to TRBJ1-5; 7 positions agree with TRBD1. The V gene end was trimmed by 5 bases and the J gene end by 1 base; junction bases not matched to a gene: 8. CDR1 LNHDA and CDR2 SQIVND come from the germline V gene (reference sequence). CDR3 length equals 16 residues. The CDR3 bases are TGTGCCAGTAGTTCCGACAGGGAACCAAGCAATCAGCCCCAGCATTTT. Its protein is CASSSDREPSNQPQHF. Complete variable domain (other parts from reference TRBV19 and TRBJ1-5): DGGITQSPKYLFRKEGQNVTLSCEQNLNHDAMYWYRQDPGQGLRLIYYSQIVNDFQKGDIAEGYSVSREKKESFPLTVTSAQKNPTAFYLCASSSDREPSNQPQHFGDGTRLSIL.

This clone appeared a single time. The V gene is TRBV4-2, the J gene TRBJ2-7, with a possible D match to TRBD1 (6 bases). CDR3 size: 13 residues. Germline CDR1 reads LGHNA; CDR2 reads YNFKEQ. V was trimmed by 3 bases and J by 5 bases, leaving 11 bases between them. Here the CDR3 reads CASSQMDSHEQYF. In nucleotides, the CDR3 is TGTGCCAGCAGCCAGATGGACAGTCACGAGCAGTACTTC.

The chain joins TRBV28 to TRBJ1-4, with a weak D call TRBD1 (5 bases). CDR1 MDHEN and CDR2 SYDVKM come from the germline V gene. The CDR3 covers 14 residues. V shed 3 bases and J shed 7 bases, with 12 bases lying between them. CDR3 DNA sequence: TGTGCCAGCAGTTTTTCAGGGTCGATTGAAAAACTGTTTTTT. Amino acids: CASSFSGSIEKLFF.

The chain recombines TRBV7-3 with TRBJ2-2; 8 bases agree with TRBD1. From germline, CDR1 is SGHTA and CDR2 FQGTGA. V trimming: 5 bases; J trimming: 4 bases; junction bases outside the gene matches: 9. The CDR3 has 16 amino acids. Here the CDR3 reads CASSRQGTSATGELFF. In nucleotides, the CDR3 is TGTGCCAGCAGCCGACAGGGGACCTCGGCCACCGGGGAGCTGTTTTTT.

The rearrangement uses TRBV30 and TRBJ2-7; D is possibly TRBD1 (6 bases). Deletions cut 0 bases from V and 5 bases from J, with 14 bases between. Germline V CDR1 and CDR2: GTSNPN, SVGIG (reference sequence). This CDR3 is 14 amino acids long. The DNA of the CDR3 is TGTGCCTGGAGTGTGCTAGACAGGTCTCACGAGCAGTACTTC. This codes for CAWSVLDRSHEQYF.

This rearrangement joins TRBV7-8 to TRBJ2-4; 7 nucleotides match TRBD2. V was pared by 6 bases and J by 6 bases, with 8 bases of the junction left unmatched. This CDR3 has 14 residues. Germline CDR1 reads SGHVS; CDR2 reads FQNEAQ. The CDR3 reads CASSPLAEGNIQYF. The CDR3 bases are TGTGCCAGCAGTCCTCTAGCGGAGGGAAACATTCAGTACTTC.

The rearrangement joins TRBV19 to TRBJ2-5; weak D call: TRBD1 (6 bases). This CDR3 region has 15 residues. V lost 7 bases to trimming and J lost 2 bases, with 17 bases between them. Germline values: CDR1 LNHDA, CDR2 SQIVND (reference sequence). In DNA, the CDR3 is TGTGCCAGTAAACCAGAACAGGGAACGCAAGAGACCCAGTACTTC. This sequence encodes CASKPEQGTQETQYF. The full variable domain, rest sourced from reference TRBV19 and TRBJ2-5, is DGGITQSPKYLFRKEGQNVTLSCEQNLNHDAMYWYRQDPGQGLRLIYYSQIVNDFQKGDIAEGYSVSREKKESFPLTVTSAQKNPTAFYLCASKPEQGTQETQYFGPGTRLLVL.

This clone has only one observation. J is TRBJ2-1 and V is TRBV7-9, with TRBD2 as a possible D gene (5 bases). The CDR3 length is 12 residues. The V end was cut by 5 bases, the J end by 8 bases, with 10 bases between. From germline, CDR1 is SEHNR and CDR2 FQNEAQ (reference sequence). The CDR3 coding sequence is TGTGCCAGCAGCCAGAGGGCATATGAGCAGTTCTTC. Encoded protein: CASSQRAYEQFF.

The genes are TRBV6-5 and TRBJ2-7; TRBD1 might be the D (6 bases). V was cut by 7 bases and J by 1 base, with 14 bases left in between. CDR1 is MNHEY and CDR2 is SVGAGI in the germline V gene. The CDR3 loop spans 14 amino acids. DNA for the CDR3: TGTGCCAGCACCAGGCAGGGGTTTTCCTACGAGCAGTACTTC. Translation gives CASTRQGFSYEQYF.

The chain carries TRBV2 and TRBJ1-4; TRBD1 aligns across 7 bases. Germline V CDR1 and CDR2: SNHLY, FYNNEI. With 6 bases clipped from V and 1 base from J, the junction kept 2 bases outside the gene matches. CDR3 length: 14 residues. The CDR3 region has the DNA TGTGCCAGCAGAACAGGGGAAACTAATGAAAAACTGTTTTTT. Residues: CASRTGETNEKLFF.

In its sample, this clone was seen a few times. The rearrangement links TRBV28 to TRBJ2-7; TRBD2 is a possible D gene (6 bases). Germline CDR1 and CDR2: MDHEN and SYDVKM. This CDR3 comprises 14 residues. V was clipped by 3 bases and J by 3 bases, with 12 bases between them. The CDR3, as DNA: TGTGCCAGCAGTTTGGTTAGCGGAATCTACGAGCAGTACTTC. Amino acid sequence: CASSLVSGIYEQYF.

The CDR3 DNA sequence: TGCGCCAGCAGCCACCGGGACAGGGGGTGGGAGCAGTACTTC. Encoded protein: CASSHRDRGWEQYF. The J gene is TRBJ2-7, the V gene TRBV4-3, with 11 bases identical to TRBD1. Germline V gene data show CDR1 as LGHNA and CDR2 as YSLEER. After removal of 3 bases from V and 7 bases from J, the junction contained 5 bases not matched to a gene. There are 14 residues in the CDR3.

The chain recombines TRBV27 with TRBJ2-7; the D gene is possibly TRBD1 (5 bases). CDR3 length: 12 residues. Trimming removed 4 bases from V and 5 bases from J, with 9 bases in between. Germline CDR1 is MNHEY and CDR2 is SMNVEV (reference sequence). The CDR3 DNA sequence: TGTGCCAGCAGTTCCAGGGTGGACGAGCAGTACTTC. Its protein product is CASSSRVDEQYF.

V gene TRBV7-2 combines with J gene TRBJ2-7, with TRBD1 matching over 10 bases. Germline V gene lookup returns CDR1 SGHTA and CDR2 FQGNSA. The CDR3 has 15 amino acids. V was pared by 8 bases and J by 3 bases, with 10 bases of the junction left unmatched. CDR3 sequence reads: CASRSGTGVYYEQYF. DNA of the CDR3: TGTGCCAGCCGGTCTGGGACAGGGGTTTACTACGAGCAGTACTTC.